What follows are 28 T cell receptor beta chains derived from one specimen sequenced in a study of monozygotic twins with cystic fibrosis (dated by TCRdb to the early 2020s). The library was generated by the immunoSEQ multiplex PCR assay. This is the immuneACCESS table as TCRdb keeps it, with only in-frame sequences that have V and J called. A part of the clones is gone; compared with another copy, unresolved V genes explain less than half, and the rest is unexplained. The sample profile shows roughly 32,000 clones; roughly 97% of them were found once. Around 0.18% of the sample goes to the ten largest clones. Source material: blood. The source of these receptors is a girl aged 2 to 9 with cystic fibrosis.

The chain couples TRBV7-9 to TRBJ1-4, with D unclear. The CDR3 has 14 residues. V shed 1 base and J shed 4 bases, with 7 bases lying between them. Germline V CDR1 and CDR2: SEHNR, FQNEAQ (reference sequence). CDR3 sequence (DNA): TGTGCCAGCAGCTTAGGGCAAATTAATGAAAAACTGTTTTTT. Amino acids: CASSLGQINEKLFF. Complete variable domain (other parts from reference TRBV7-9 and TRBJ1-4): DTGVSQNPRHKITKRGQNVTFRCDPISEHNRLYWYRQTLGQGPEFLTYFQNEAQLEKSRLLSDRFSAERPKGSFSTLEIQRTEQGDSAMYLCASSLGQINEKLFFGSGTQLSVL.

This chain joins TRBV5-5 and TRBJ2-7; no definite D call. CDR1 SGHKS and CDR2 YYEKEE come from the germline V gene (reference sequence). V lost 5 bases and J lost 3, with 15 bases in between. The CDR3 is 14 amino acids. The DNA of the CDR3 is TGTGCCAGCAGACCGGACGGCACCTTCTACGAGCAGTACTTC. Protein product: CASRPDGTFYEQYF.

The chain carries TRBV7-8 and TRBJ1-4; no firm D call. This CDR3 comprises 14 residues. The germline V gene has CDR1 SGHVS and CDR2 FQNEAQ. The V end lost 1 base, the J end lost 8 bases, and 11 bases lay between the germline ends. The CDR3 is CASSLGFGSEKLFF. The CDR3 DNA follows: TGTGCCAGCAGCTTAGGGTTTGGGTCCGAAAAACTGTTTTTT.

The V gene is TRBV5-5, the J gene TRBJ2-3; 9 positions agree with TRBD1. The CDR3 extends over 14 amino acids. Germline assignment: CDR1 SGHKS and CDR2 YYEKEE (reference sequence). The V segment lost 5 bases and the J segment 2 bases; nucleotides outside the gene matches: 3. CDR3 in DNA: TGTGCCAGCAGTGGACAGGGGTCCACAGATACGCAGTATTTT. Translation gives CASSGQGSTDTQYF.

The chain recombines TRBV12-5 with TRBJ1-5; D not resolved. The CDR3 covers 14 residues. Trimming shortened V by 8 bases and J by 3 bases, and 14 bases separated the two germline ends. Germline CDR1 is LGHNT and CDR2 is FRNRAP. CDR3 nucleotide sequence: TGTGCTAGTTTGGACGGATATGTCAATCAGCCCCAGCATTTT. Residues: CASLDGYVNQPQHF.

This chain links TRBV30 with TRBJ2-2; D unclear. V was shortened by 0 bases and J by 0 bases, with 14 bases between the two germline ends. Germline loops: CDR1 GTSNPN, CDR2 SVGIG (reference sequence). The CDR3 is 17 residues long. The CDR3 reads CAWSVKRANSNTGELFF. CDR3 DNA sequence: TGTGCCTGGAGTGTAAAACGGGCCAATTCGAACACCGGGGAGCTGTTTTTT.

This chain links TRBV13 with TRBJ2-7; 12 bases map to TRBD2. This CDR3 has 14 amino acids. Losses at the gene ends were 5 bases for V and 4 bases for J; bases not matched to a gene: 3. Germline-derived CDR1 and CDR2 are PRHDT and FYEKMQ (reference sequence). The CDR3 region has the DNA TGTGCCAGCAGCCCGGGACTAGCGGGTTACGAGCAGTACTTC. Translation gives CASSPGLAGYEQYF. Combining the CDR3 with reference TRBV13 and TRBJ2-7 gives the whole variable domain AAGVIQSPRHLIKEKRETATLKCYPIPRHDTVYWYQQGPGQDPQFLISFYEKMQSDKGSIPDRFSAQQFSDYHSELNMSSLELGDSALYFCASSPGLAGYEQYFGPGTRLTVT.

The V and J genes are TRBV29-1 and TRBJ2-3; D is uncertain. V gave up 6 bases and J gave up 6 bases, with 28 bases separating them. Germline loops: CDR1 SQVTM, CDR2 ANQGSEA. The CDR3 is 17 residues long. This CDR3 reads CSVKANGVPSKLDTQYF. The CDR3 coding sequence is TGCAGCGTGAAGGCAAATGGAGTACCTTCAAAGCTGGATACGCAGTATTTT.

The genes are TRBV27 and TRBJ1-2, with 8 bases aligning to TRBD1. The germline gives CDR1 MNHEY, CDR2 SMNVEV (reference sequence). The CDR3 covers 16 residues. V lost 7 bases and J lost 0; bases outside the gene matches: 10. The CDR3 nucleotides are TGTGCCAGCACCCCGACAGGGGCGCTGGCTAACTATGGCTACACCTTC. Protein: CASTPTGALANYGYTF.

CDR3 DNA: TGTGCCAGCTCGAGGGCCGGGCGAATGGACGAGCAGTACTTC. It codes for CASSRAGRMDEQYF. This chain uses TRBV28 with TRBJ2-7; weak D call: TRBD2 (5 bases). The CDR3 runs to 14 residues. Germline CDR1 and CDR2: MDHEN and SYDVKM. The germline V and J ends were trimmed by 8 bases and 5 bases, with 19 bases remaining between them.

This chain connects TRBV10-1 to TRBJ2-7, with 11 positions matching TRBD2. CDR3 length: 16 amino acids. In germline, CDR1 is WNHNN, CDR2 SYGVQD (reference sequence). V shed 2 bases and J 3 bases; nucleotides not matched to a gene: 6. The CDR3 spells CASSEELAGAFYEQYF. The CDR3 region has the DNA TGCGCCAGCAGTGAGGAACTAGCGGGAGCGTTCTACGAGCAGTACTTC.

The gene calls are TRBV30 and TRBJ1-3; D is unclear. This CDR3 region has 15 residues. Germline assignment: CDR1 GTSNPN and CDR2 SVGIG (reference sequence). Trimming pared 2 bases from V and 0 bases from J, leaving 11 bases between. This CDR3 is CAWSPSFVSGNTIYF. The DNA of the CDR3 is TGTGCCTGGAGTCCCTCGTTCGTCTCTGGAAACACCATATATTTT. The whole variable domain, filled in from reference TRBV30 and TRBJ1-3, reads SQTIHQWPATLVQPVGSPLSLECTVEGTSNPNLYWYRQAAGRGLQLLFYSVGIGQISSEVPQNLSASRPQDRQFILSSKKLLLSDSGFYLCAWSPSFVSGNTIYFGEGSWLTVV.

Here the CDR3 reads CSVTESGANVLTF. CDR3 in DNA: TGCAGCGTGACGGAATCTGGGGCCAACGTCCTGACTTTC. This sequence joins TRBV29-1 and TRBJ2-6, with D unresolved. The V end lost 6 bases, the J end lost 1 base, and 7 bases lay between the germline ends. Germline V gene sequence: CDR1 SQVTM, CDR2 ANQGSEA. The CDR3 is made up of 13 amino acids.

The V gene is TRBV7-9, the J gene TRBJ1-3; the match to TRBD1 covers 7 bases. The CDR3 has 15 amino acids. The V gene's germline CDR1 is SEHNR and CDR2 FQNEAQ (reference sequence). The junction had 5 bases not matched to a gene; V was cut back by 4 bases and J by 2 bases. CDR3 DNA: TGTGCCAGCAGCTGGGACAGAAAAGCTGGAAACACCATATATTTT. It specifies CASSWDRKAGNTIYF.

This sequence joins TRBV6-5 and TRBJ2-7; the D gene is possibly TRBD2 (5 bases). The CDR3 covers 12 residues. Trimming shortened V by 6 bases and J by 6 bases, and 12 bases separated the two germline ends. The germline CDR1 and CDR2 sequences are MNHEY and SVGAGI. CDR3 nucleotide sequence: TGTGCCAGCAGCCCGACTGGGAGCGAGCAGTACTTC. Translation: CASSPTGSEQYF.

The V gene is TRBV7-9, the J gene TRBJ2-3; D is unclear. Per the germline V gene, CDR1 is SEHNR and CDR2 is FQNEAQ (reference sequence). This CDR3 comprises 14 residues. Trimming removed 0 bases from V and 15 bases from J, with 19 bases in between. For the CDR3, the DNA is TGTGCCAGCAGCTTAGCGTCCGGGCTTACTCCCCCATATTTT. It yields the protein CASSLASGLTPPYF.

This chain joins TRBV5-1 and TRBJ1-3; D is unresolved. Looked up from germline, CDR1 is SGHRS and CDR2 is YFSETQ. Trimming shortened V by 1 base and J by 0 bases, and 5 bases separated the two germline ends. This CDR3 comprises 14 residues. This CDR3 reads CASSLSSSGNTIYF. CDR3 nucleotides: TGCGCCAGCAGCTTGTCTTCCTCTGGAAACACCATATATTTT.

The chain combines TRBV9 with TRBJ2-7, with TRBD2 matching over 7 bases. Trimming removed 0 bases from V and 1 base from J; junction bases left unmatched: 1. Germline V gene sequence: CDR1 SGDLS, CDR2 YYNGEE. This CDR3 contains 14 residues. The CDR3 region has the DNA TGTGCCAGCAGCGTAGCTAGCGGATCCTACGAGCAGTACTTC. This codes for CASSVASGSYEQYF.

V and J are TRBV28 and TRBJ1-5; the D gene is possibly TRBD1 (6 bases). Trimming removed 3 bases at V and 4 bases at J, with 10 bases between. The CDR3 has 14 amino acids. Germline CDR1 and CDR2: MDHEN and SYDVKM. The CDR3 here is CASSFRGGNQPQHF. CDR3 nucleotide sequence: TGTGCCAGCAGTTTTAGGGGGGGGAATCAGCCCCAGCATTTT.

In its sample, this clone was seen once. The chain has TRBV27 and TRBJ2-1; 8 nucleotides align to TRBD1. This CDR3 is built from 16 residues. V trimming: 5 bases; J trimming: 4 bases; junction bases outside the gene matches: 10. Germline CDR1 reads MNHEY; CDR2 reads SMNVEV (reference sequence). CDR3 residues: CASSPLGQGPYNEQFF. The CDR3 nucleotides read TGTGCCAGCAGTCCCCTAGGACAGGGTCCGTACAATGAGCAGTTCTTC.

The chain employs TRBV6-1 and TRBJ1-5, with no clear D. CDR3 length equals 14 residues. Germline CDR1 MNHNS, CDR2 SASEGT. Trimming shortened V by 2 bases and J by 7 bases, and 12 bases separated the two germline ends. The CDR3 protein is CASSEQFETQPQHF. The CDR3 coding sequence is TGTGCCAGCAGTGAACAATTTGAAACCCAGCCCCAGCATTTT.

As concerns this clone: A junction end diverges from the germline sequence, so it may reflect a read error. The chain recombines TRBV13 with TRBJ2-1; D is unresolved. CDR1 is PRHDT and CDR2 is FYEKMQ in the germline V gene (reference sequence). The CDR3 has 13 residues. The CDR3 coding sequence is TGTGCCAGCAGCCTACCCTCCGACAATGAGCAGTTCTTC. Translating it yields CASSLPSDNEQFF.

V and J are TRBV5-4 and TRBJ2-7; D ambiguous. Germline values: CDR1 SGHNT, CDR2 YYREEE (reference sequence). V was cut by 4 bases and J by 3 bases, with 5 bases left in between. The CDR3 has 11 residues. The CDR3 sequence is CASSRDYEQYF. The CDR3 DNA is TGTGCCAGCAGCAGGGACTACGAGCAGTACTTC.

CDR3 in amino acids: CASSEGTSGATDTQYF. The DNA for the CDR3 is TGTGCCAGCAGTGAAGGGACTAGCGGAGCCACAGATACGCAGTATTTT. The genes are TRBV25-1 and TRBJ2-3; 11 bases line up with TRBD2. This CDR3 has 16 residues. CDR1 and CDR2 (germline): MGHDK, SYGVNS. V gave up 2 bases and J gave up 2 bases; unmatched junction bases: 3. The full variable domain, rest sourced from reference TRBV25-1 and TRBJ2-3, is EADIYQTPRYLVIGTGKKITLECSQTMGHDKMYWYQQDPGMELHLIHYSYGVNSTEKGDLSSESTVSRIRTEHFPLTLESARPSHTSQYLCASSEGTSGATDTQYFGPGTRLTVL.

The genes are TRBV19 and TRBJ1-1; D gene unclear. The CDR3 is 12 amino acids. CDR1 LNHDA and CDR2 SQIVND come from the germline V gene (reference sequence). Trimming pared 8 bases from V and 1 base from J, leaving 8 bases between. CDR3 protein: CASVWGNTEAFF. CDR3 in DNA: TGTGCCAGTGTCTGGGGGAACACTGAAGCTTTCTTT.

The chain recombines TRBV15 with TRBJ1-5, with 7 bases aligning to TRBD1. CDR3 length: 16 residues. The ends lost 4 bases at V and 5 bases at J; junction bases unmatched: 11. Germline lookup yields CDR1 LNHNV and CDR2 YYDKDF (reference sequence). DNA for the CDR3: TGTGCCACCAGCAAACGATCAGAGGGGGCTGATCAGCCCCAGCATTTT. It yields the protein CATSKRSEGADQPQHF.

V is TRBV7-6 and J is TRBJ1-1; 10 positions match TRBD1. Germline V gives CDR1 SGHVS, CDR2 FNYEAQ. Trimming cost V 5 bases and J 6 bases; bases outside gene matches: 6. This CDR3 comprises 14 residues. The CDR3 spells CASSRDRGLSEAFF. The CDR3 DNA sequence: TGTGCCAGCAGCCGCGACAGGGGGCTTTCTGAAGCTTTCTTT.

CDR3 protein: CASSFQGSLQETQYF. Here the CDR3 DNA reads TGTGCCAGCAGCTTCCAGGGCAGTCTCCAAGAGACCCAGTACTTC. J is TRBJ2-5 and V is TRBV7-9, with a tentative D call TRBD1 (5 bases). The germline V and J ends were trimmed by 3 bases and 1 base, with 12 bases remaining between them. Germline CDR1 and CDR2: SEHNR and FQNEAQ (reference sequence). CDR3 length: 15 residues. Drawing the rest from reference TRBV7-9 and TRBJ2-5, the complete variable domain is DTGVSQNPRHKITKRGQNVTFRCDPISEHNRLYWYRQTLGQGPEFLTYFQNEAQLEKSRLLSDRFSAERPKGSFSTLEIQRTEQGDSAMYLCASSFQGSLQETQYFGPGTRLLVL.